Given below is one T cell receptor (beta chain) in context. The sample belongs to a study of shared clonotypes between healthy human individuals. Produced via immunoSEQ multiplex PCR; TCRdb's table is partial and in-frame only. This table holds 2 million to 2.5 million clones, 90% to 95% found once. V trimming: 6 bases; J trimming: 7 bases; junction bases outside the gene matches: 4. The germline gives CDR1 SQVTM, CDR2 ANQGSEA. This CDR3 comprises 11 residues. The TCR originated in a man younger than 30 in good health. Source material: naive CD4+ T cells sorted from blood. This sample's subset: CD45RA+ positively selected. This chain connects TRBV29-1 to TRBJ1-2; 8 bases fit TRBD1. This chain's CDR3 is CSVKQGGGYTF. The CDR3 coding sequence is TGCAGCGTAAAACAGGGGGGTGGCTACACCTTC.